One sample yielded the 19 T cell receptor beta chains listed below, sequenced in a study of T cell responses to AZD1222 COVID-19 vaccine. Some clones are missing from TCRdb's copy, which holds only in-frame ones; the method was immunoSEQ multiplex PCR. The sample has around 130,000 clones, approximately 83% seen once. The sample here was peripheral blood, taken on day 0 of AZD1222 vaccination. The source of these receptors is an adult in good health.

This clone was seen only a few times. The V gene is TRBV20-1, the J gene TRBJ2-1, with 9 bases that match TRBD2. With V trimmed by 3 bases and J by 7 bases, 13 bases remained unmatched. The CDR3 contains 16 residues. Per germline, CDR1 DFQATT and CDR2 SNEGSKA (reference sequence). CDR3 DNA sequence: TGCAGTGCTAGTTGGGGAGGGTCTAGCGGGGCAAATGAGCAGTTCTTC. This sequence encodes CSASWGGSSGANEQFF.

The chain couples TRBV4-2 to TRBJ2-3; 11 nucleotides line up with TRBD2. Germline V CDR1 and CDR2: LGHNA, YNFKEQ. This CDR3 is 15 amino acids long. The J segment lost 6 bases and the V segment lost 0 bases, leaving 2 bases of the junction unmatched. DNA of the CDR3: TGTGCCAGCAGCCAAGAGGCTAGCGGGGGGGATACGCAGTATTTT. It yields the protein CASSQEASGGDTQYF.

The chain employs TRBV20-1 and TRBJ2-5, with D hard to call. The CDR3 has 12 amino acids. CDR1 and CDR2 from the germline V gene are DFQATT and SNEGSKA (reference sequence). Trimming removed 3 bases at V and 4 bases at J, with 9 bases between. The CDR3, as DNA: TGCAGTGCTAGTATGGACCGAGAGACCCAGTACTTC. Its protein product is CSASMDRETQYF.

The sample holds a few counts of this clone. V is TRBV24-1 and J is TRBJ2-2; tentatively, D is TRBD2 (5 bases). V was clipped by 3 bases and J by 7 bases, with 14 bases between them. Germline values: CDR1 KGHDR, CDR2 SFDVKD. CDR3 length: 15 amino acids. The CDR3 sequence is CATSDETKMDGELFF. CDR3 nucleotide sequence: TGTGCCACCAGTGATGAGACTAAAATGGACGGGGAGCTGTTTTTT.

The rearrangement uses TRBV12-5 and TRBJ2-1; a possible D gene is TRBD1 (5 bases). This CDR3 comprises 11 residues. Trimming cost V 1 base and J 10 bases, with 5 bases left between them. The germline V gene encodes CDR1 LGHNT and CDR2 FRNRAP. The CDR3 is CASGLGTEQFF. CDR3 nucleotide sequence: TGTGCTAGTGGTTTGGGGACAGAGCAGTTCTTC.

The chain recombines TRBV4-2 with TRBJ2-5; D is unresolved. The V end lost 0 bases, the J end lost 1 base, and 6 bases lay between the germline ends. This CDR3 spans 14 amino acids. Looked up from germline, CDR1 is LGHNA and CDR2 is YNFKEQ. Here the CDR3 reads CASSQEGGQETQYF. The DNA of the CDR3 is TGTGCCAGCAGCCAAGAAGGCGGCCAAGAGACCCAGTACTTC.

The CDR3 sequence is CASSYSKAGGPSESYEQYF. As DNA, the CDR3 is TGTGCCAGCAGTTACTCGAAAGCGGGAGGGCCTTCGGAGTCCTACGAGCAGTACTTC. This chain joins TRBV6-7 and TRBJ2-7, with 10 bases lining up with TRBD2. TRBV6-7 is placed among ORFs of uncertain function. After removal of 0 bases from V and 1 base from J, the junction contained 12 bases not matched to a gene. The CDR3 covers 19 residues.

This chain links TRBV18 with TRBJ1-2; perhaps TRBD1 as D (6 bases). V was clipped by 2 bases and J by 4 bases, with 14 bases between them. The CDR3 runs to 15 residues. Germline lookup yields CDR1 KGHSH and CDR2 LQKENI. The CDR3 sequence: CASSPRTDPFYGYTF. The CDR3 nucleotides are TGTGCCAGCTCACCAAGGACAGATCCCTTCTATGGCTACACCTTC.

The gene calls are TRBV7-9 and TRBJ1-2, with TRBD1 matching 7 bases. V dropped 5 bases and J dropped 8; count of bases not matched to a gene: 8. Germline V gene data show CDR1 as SEHNR and CDR2 as FQNEAQ (reference sequence). The CDR3 totals 13 residues. CDR3 amino acids: CASSRDSLRGYTF. CDR3 coding DNA: TGTGCCAGCAGCCGGGACAGCTTGAGGGGCTACACCTTC.

The genes are TRBV7-3 and TRBJ2-2; a possible D gene is TRBD1 (6 bases). V was pared by 4 bases and J by 3 bases, with 9 bases between. Germline V gene lookup returns CDR1 SGHTA and CDR2 FQGTGA. This CDR3 has 14 amino acids. The CDR3 DNA is TGTGCCAGCAGCTCGGGACAACACACCGGGGAGCTGTTTTTT. Its protein product is CASSSGQHTGELFF.

This clone was detected once. The V gene is TRBV5-1, the J gene TRBJ1-1, with D possibly matching TRBD1 (6 bases). The length of the CDR3 is 13 residues. The V gene lost 7 bases and the J gene lost 8 bases, with 18 bases spanning the gap. Looked up from germline, CDR1 is SGHRS and CDR2 is YFSETQ. The CDR3 DNA is TGCGCCAGCCGACTACAGGGTCGGGAAGAAGCTTTCTTT. Amino acids: CASRLQGREEAFF. Variable domain in full (rest from reference TRBV5-1 and TRBJ1-1): KAGVTQTPRYLIKTRGQQVTLSCSPISGHRSVSWYQQTPGQGLQFLFEYFSETQRNKGNFPGRFSGRQFSNSRSEMNVSTLELGDSALYLCASRLQGREEAFFGQGTRLTVV.

The J gene is TRBJ2-1, the V gene TRBV18; TRBD1 aligns across 7 bases. The CDR3 has 14 residues. V was pared by 6 bases and J by 7 bases, with 9 bases of the junction left unmatched. Germline values: CDR1 KGHSH, CDR2 LQKENI. The CDR3 DNA reads TGTGCCAGCTCTCCGGGACAGACTAAGAATGAGCAGTTCTTC. Translated: CASSPGQTKNEQFF.

This clone is a singleton in its sample. The rearrangement links TRBV5-4 to TRBJ1-2, with 9 nucleotides matching TRBD1. J was trimmed by 4 bases and V by 4 bases; bases with no gene match: 5. There are 14 residues in the CDR3. CDR1 is SGHNT, CDR2 YYREEE, per germline (reference sequence). The CDR3 coding sequence is TGTGCCAGCAGCACCACAGGGGGCACCTATGGCTACACCTTC. This codes for CASSTTGGTYGYTF.

The V call is TRBV9, the J call TRBJ2-7; possibly TRBD2 for D (5 bases). This CDR3 region has 15 residues. The germline V gene has CDR1 SGDLS and CDR2 YYNGEE. Trimming pared 4 bases from V and 0 bases from J, leaving 14 bases between. The CDR3 loop is CASSPRAATSYEQYF. In DNA, the CDR3 is TGTGCCAGCAGCCCCCGAGCGGCGACCTCCTACGAGCAGTACTTC.

J is TRBJ2-2 and V is TRBV21-1; the D call of TRBD1 is as the table states it, not checked on the DNA. TRBV21-1 is classified as a pseudogene. The CDR3 covers 18 residues. DNA for the CDR3: TGTGCCAGCAGCAAAGCGAGGTCCGGGACAGCCAACACCGGGGAGCTGTTTTTT. Encoded protein: CASSKARSGTANTGELFF.

The chain recombines TRBV30 with TRBJ1-4; D call uncertain. Per germline, CDR1 GTSNPN and CDR2 SVGIG (reference sequence). The CDR3 consists of 14 residues. The ends were cut back, 5 bases at V and 0 bases at J, with 10 bases in the middle. CDR3 sequence: CAWAPVATNEKLFF. CDR3 DNA: TGTGCCTGGGCCCCAGTTGCAACTAATGAAAAACTGTTTTTT.

The chain carries TRBV5-1 and TRBJ2-1; the match to TRBD2 covers 12 bases. Losses at the gene ends were 0 bases for V and 4 bases for J; bases not matched to a gene: 5. The germline V gene encodes CDR1 SGHRS and CDR2 YFSETQ. The CDR3 loop spans 17 amino acids. The CDR3: CASSLVLAGGTYNEQFF. CDR3 nucleotide sequence: TGCGCCAGCAGCTTGGTACTAGCGGGGGGCACATACAATGAGCAGTTCTTC.

This chain links TRBV5-6 with TRBJ1-3; D not certain. Germline CDR1 and CDR2: SGHDT and YYEEEE. The CDR3 is made up of 16 amino acids. V shed 0 bases and J shed 1 base, with 11 bases lying between them. The CDR3 loop is CASSLASGGSGNTIYF. In DNA form, the CDR3 reads TGTGCCAGCAGCTTGGCCTCGGGAGGGTCTGGAAACACCATATATTTT.

The genes are TRBV11-3 and TRBJ2-7, with TRBD2 matching 8 bases. The V gene's germline CDR1 is SGHNT and CDR2 YENEEA. The CDR3 loop spans 14 amino acids. J gave up 3 bases and V 5 bases, and 6 bases lay outside the gene matches. CDR3 DNA sequence: TGTGCCAGCAGCCCGGGACTAGAGAGCTACGAGCAGTACTTC. It is translated as CASSPGLESYEQYF.